This entry describes one T cell receptor beta chain. This sample stems from a study of OX40 agonist ivuxolimab in advanced cancers. CDR1 and CDR2 from the germline V gene are SGHRS and YFSETQ. V gave up 0 bases and J gave up 4 bases, with 10 bases separating them. The CDR3 runs 14 residues. Only in-frame clones appear in the TCRdb table, and some are missing; sequencing was by immunoSEQ multiplex PCR. The sample gives around 50,000 clones, roughly four fifths of which show up once; more than 1% is in the top ten. Blood sampling was done at baseline, cycle 4 day 1, and cycle 7 day 1. The clonotype originates from an adult with an advanced solid tumor such as melanoma, head and neck, liver or kidney cancer. The sample in question was CD4+ or CD8+ T cells sorted from blood, obtained in a trial of the OX40 agonist ivuxolimab. The chain uses TRBV5-1 and TRBJ2-5; no definite D call. For the CDR3, the DNA is TGCGCCAGCAGCTTGGAGGGTCGGACAGAGACCCAGTACTTC. This encodes CASSLEGRTETQYF.